The following is a T cell receptor beta chain sequence with its context. This entry belongs to a study of blood T cells in healthy people across ages. CDR3 length equals 13 residues. V lost 5 bases and J lost 1, with 6 bases in between. The germline CDR1 and CDR2 sequences are SQVTM and ANQGSEA. PCR was performed a second time for about 7 to 12 cycles using a sample-barcoded 5' primer and a J-beta primer mix. TCRdb re-derived calls from the 5' RACE reads in MiXCR, one entry per CDR3 protein. The table shows around 1,000,000 distinct CDR3 sequences, with 20% to 25% occurring only once. These data were also reused for a study on T cells of mothers and their children.

The sequenced sample was blood. The V call is TRBV29-1, the J call TRBJ2-6, with D possibly being TRBD1 (6 bases). This TCR was recovered from a girl aged 2-10 years in good health. The CDR3 sequence: CSVTGSGANVLTF. CDR3 coding DNA: TGCAGCGTTACAGGGTCTGGGGCCAACGTCCTGACTTTC.